Reported below is one T cell receptor beta chain. Germline V gene data show CDR1 as SGHTA and CDR2 as FQGTGA. V was pared by 2 bases and J by 6 bases, with 10 bases between. The CDR3 contains 13 residues. In the original processing: It was from reference gene primer amplification that nucleated cell counts were estimated. Using immunoSEQ multiplex PCR, the repertoire was profiled, and TCRdb retains in-frame clones only, with some absent. Clonal size and the V and J genes are those of that table, whereas D and trimming came from the DNA. The sample shows some 85,000 clones, 60% to 85% of them seen only once. This record comes from a study of blood T cell repertoires in COVID-19. About the research overall: From the United States, Italy and Spain came samples of acute and convalescent COVID-19. T cells, B-cell-depleted T cells, or PBMCs provided the cDNA or gDNA that served as material.

Sequencing used peripheral blood. The receptor's source is a human donor in a cohort sampled during active COVID-19. J is TRBJ1-1 and V is TRBV7-3; D is ambiguous. In DNA, the CDR3 is TGTGCCAGCAGCTTAGCGGGATTTTCTGAAGCTTTCTTT. Residues: CASSLAGFSEAFF.